This TCR beta chain stems from a study of breast tumors, draining lymph nodes, adjacent tissues. Regarding the study as a whole: Tumor T cell lymph node origin was a supported hypothesis, not proven. Tumor TCR diversity was below lymph nodes but above nontumor tissue.

On this clonotype: Its antigen is not known.

The CDR3 totals 16 residues. The V end lost 4 bases, the J end lost 6 bases, and 21 bases lay between the germline ends. Germline V gene sequence: CDR1 KGHDR, CDR2 SFDVKD. Samples came from axillary lymph nodes draining the breast cancer. TCRdb called the multiplex PCR reads again in MiXCR, with one record for every CDR3 protein. The top ten hold around 4% of the sample, which has approximately 150,000 distinct CDR3 sequences, about 30% seen once. This receptor was identified in a female donor with breast cancer. Some clones in this sample may be carry-over from other donors' samples. V gene TRBV24-1 combines with J gene TRBJ2-7; a weak D match, TRBD1 (6 bases). The source material was axillary lymph node tissue. CDR3 region: CATSEGGEGRLGEQYF. In nucleotides, the CDR3 is TGTGCCACCAGTGAAGGGGGTGAAGGCCGTTTAGGCGAGCAGTACTTC.